The 23 T cell receptor beta chains reported below all come from one sample, sequenced in a study of regulatory T cells in long-lasting Graves disease. Time point in this sample: newly diagnosed GD, antithyroid drugs for less than 3 months. The TCR library was prepared using RNA isolated from PBMCs. The TCR beta library used iRepertoire HTBI primers with Arm-PCR amplification of CDR3. MiXCR was run by TCRdb on the multiplex PCR reads, yielding one entry per CDR3 protein. The table shows hundreds of thousands of distinct CDR3 sequences, with around an eighth occurring only once. This sample was shared with a second study, whose subject was T cells in Graves' hyperthyroidism and ophthalmopathy.

The sequenced sample was peripheral blood mononuclear cells (PBMCs), obtained at new diagnosis, from a patient treated with antithyroid drugs. These receptors were taken from a man aged 30 to 45 with Graves disease.

This clonotype was recorded at least ten times. The rearrangement links TRBV12-3 or TRBV12-4 to TRBJ1-1; TRBD1 agrees at 7 bases. CDR3 size: 15 residues. The J segment lost 3 bases and the V segment lost 5 bases, leaving 9 bases of the junction unmatched. CDR3: CASSPRQGWDTEAFF. CDR3 nucleotide sequence: TGTGCCAGCAGTCCTAGACAGGGATGGGACACTGAAGCTTTCTTT.

This clonotype was observed a handful of times. V is TRBV7-2 and J is TRBJ2-7; either TRBD1 or TRBD2 may supply D (5 bases each). This CDR3 contains 15 residues. The V end was cut by 1 base, the J end by 0 bases, with 10 bases between. Germline V gene sequence: CDR1 SGHTA, CDR2 FQGNSA. The CDR3: CASSLGGVPSYEQYF. In DNA, the CDR3 is TGTGCCAGCAGCTTAGGAGGGGTCCCCTCCTACGAGCAGTACTTC.

This clonotype was seen ten or more times. The rearrangement uses TRBV6-1 and TRBJ1-5; D may be TRBD1 (5 bases). Trimming removed 8 bases from V and 6 bases from J, with 11 bases in between. This CDR3 spans 12 amino acids. From germline, CDR1 is MNHNS and CDR2 SASEGT. The CDR3 loop is CASVGETQPQHF. DNA for the CDR3: TGTGCCAGCGTGGGGGAGACTCAGCCCCAGCATTTT.

This clonotype was detected ten times or more. The chain has TRBV27 and TRBJ1-1; D may be TRBD1 (5 bases). The V gene's germline CDR1 is MNHEY and CDR2 SMNVEV (reference sequence). This CDR3 has 13 residues. V dropped 6 bases and J dropped 6 bases, with 14 bases sitting between them. The CDR3 region is CASSTGWGSEAFF. The CDR3 nucleotides read TGTGCCAGCAGCACCGGATGGGGGTCTGAAGCTTTCTTT.

In the case of this clonotype: This may be a read error, as it is one base from a much larger clone. The chain employs TRBV12-3 or TRBV12-4 and TRBJ2-7; D ambiguous. CDR3 length: 12 amino acids. CDR3 sequence: CASSPIPHEQHF. The CDR3 region has the DNA TGTGCCAGCAGTCCGATTCCTCACGAGCAGCACTTC.

In this sample, this clonotype turned up many times. This chain links TRBV7-8 with TRBJ2-5, with TRBD1 as a possible D gene (5 bases). This CDR3 has 13 residues. The germline V gene encodes CDR1 SGHVS and CDR2 FQNEAQ. Trimming removed 5 bases at V and 6 bases at J, with 13 bases between. The CDR3 reads CASSPETVKTQYF. CDR3 coding DNA: TGTGCCAGCAGCCCCGAGACAGTAAAGACCCAGTACTTC.

In its sample, this clonotype was seen a few times. The genes are TRBV3-1 and TRBJ1-1; TRBD1 might be the D (5 bases). Germline assignment: CDR1 LGHDT and CDR2 YNNKEL (reference sequence). V shed 0 bases and J shed 1 base, with 12 bases lying between them. There are 16 residues in the CDR3. This CDR3 reads CASSQDGGWGNTEAFF. CDR3 coding DNA: TGTGCCAGCAGCCAAGACGGGGGTTGGGGGAACACTGAAGCTTTCTTT.

This clonotype was counted a few times. This rearrangement joins TRBV6-1 to TRBJ2-1, with a tentative D call TRBD1 (7 bases). Germline V CDR1 and CDR2: MNHNS, SASEGT. This CDR3 spans 14 amino acids. The V gene lost 7 bases and the J gene lost 7 bases, with 17 bases spanning the gap. CDR3 sequence: CASKNLRGANEQFF. CDR3 DNA sequence: TGTGCCAGCAAGAACCTCAGGGGGGCGAATGAGCAGTTCTTC.

The sample holds many counts of this clonotype. The V and J genes are TRBV7-2 and TRBJ2-1; D assignment may be TRBD1 or TRBD2 (5 bases each). Trimming stripped 2 bases from V and 4 bases from J, with 12 bases between. The CDR3 is made up of 15 amino acids. CDR1 and CDR2 (germline): SGHTA, FQGNSA. The CDR3 protein is CASSLPGGFYNEQFF. The CDR3 DNA reads as TGTGCCAGCAGCTTACCTGGGGGATTTTACAATGAGCAGTTCTTC.

Concerning this clonotype: A much larger clone lies one base from this, so it may be a read error. This sequence joins TRBV27 and TRBJ1-2; D may be TRBD1 (5 bases). Germline CDR1 MNHEY, CDR2 SMNVEV (reference sequence). The V and J ends lost 3 bases and 8 bases respectively, with 19 bases between them. This CDR3 region has 15 residues. The CDR3 coding sequence is TGTGCCAGCAGTTTCGGGACCCAGGGAGATCGGGGCTACACCTTC. This translates into CASSFGTQGDRGYTF.

This clonotype showed up many times. The rearrangement links TRBV2 to TRBJ2-2; unclear D gene. CDR3 size: 14 residues. Trimming took off 4 bases at V and 4 bases at J, with 10 bases between the two ends. Germline V gene sequence: CDR1 SNHLY, CDR2 FYNNEI. The CDR3, as DNA: TGTGCCAGCAGTGGCTCGGGCGTCACCGGGGAGCTGTTTTTT. Its translation is CASSGSGVTGELFF.

This clonotype was detected many times. The gene calls are TRBV12-3 or TRBV12-4 and TRBJ2-3, with 10 bases aligning to TRBD1. The CDR3 spans 15 residues. After removal of 5 bases from V and 3 bases from J, the junction contained 5 bases not matched to a gene. In DNA form, the CDR3 reads TGTGCCAGCAGTCCCCGGGACAGGGGAACAGATACGCAGTATTTT. It encodes CASSPRDRGTDTQYF.

This clonotype was counted many times. The rearrangement links TRBV29-1 to TRBJ2-7; 12 positions agree with TRBD2. V lost 6 bases to trimming and J lost 6 bases; unmatched junction nucleotides: 6. CDR1 is SQVTM and CDR2 is ANQGSEA in the germline V gene. The length of the CDR3 is 13 residues. Here the CDR3 reads CSVLRLAGAEQYF. In nucleotides, the CDR3 is TGCAGCGTCCTAAGACTAGCGGGAGCCGAGCAGTACTTC.

This clonotype was seen a handful of times. The chain carries TRBV19 and TRBJ2-7; D possibly corresponds to TRBD2 (6 bases). Germline V gene data show CDR1 as LNHDA and CDR2 as SQIVND (reference sequence). The CDR3 consists of 14 residues. CDR3 in DNA: TGTGCTTCTAGCCGGGACTCGACCCGTTGGGAGCAGTACTTC. Protein product: CASSRDSTRWEQYF.

This clonotype has just a few counts. The V gene is TRBV6-1, the J gene TRBJ2-7, with 8 bases aligning to TRBD1. Germline V lookup: CDR1 MNHNS, CDR2 SASEGT. The CDR3 has 14 residues. After removal of 6 bases from V and 7 bases from J, the junction contained 11 bases not matched to a gene. CDR3 coding DNA: TGTGCCAGCAGGGGACAGGACGTCCGAGGGGAGCAGTACTTC. Its protein product is CASRGQDVRGEQYF.

This clonotype has ten or more counts. The chain recombines TRBV5-5 with TRBJ2-5; D may be TRBD1 (5 bases). Per the germline V gene, CDR1 is SGHKS and CDR2 is YYEKEE (reference sequence). The CDR3 contains 16 residues. V lost 0 bases and J 4 bases, leaving 16 bases between the germline ends. CDR3 in amino acids: CASSLASGRWVETQYF. CDR3 nucleotide sequence: TGTGCCAGCAGCTTGGCCTCAGGGCGTTGGGTAGAGACCCAGTACTTC. Complete variable domain (other parts from reference TRBV5-5 and TRBJ2-5): DAGVTQSPTHLIKTRGQQVTLRCSPISGHKSVSWYQQVLGQGPQFIFQYYEKEERGRGNFPDRFSARQFPNYSSELNVNALLLGDSALYLCASSLASGRWVETQYFGPGTRLLVL.

The chain uses TRBV7-3 and TRBJ2-1; TRBD2 matches 7 bases. V was clipped by 4 bases and J by 6 bases; unmatched bases: 9. Germline-derived CDR1 and CDR2 are SGHTA and FQGTGA. The CDR3 runs 15 residues. CDR3 coding DNA: TGTGCCAGCAGCTCAGTCGGGGGACTATCCAATGAGCAGTTCTTC. Translating gives CASSSVGGLSNEQFF.

The sample holds many counts of this clonotype. This chain connects TRBV7-8 to TRBJ1-2, with a possible D match to TRBD1 (6 bases). Trimming left V 1 base short and J 0 bases short, with 18 bases between. The CDR3 spans 18 residues. Germline values: CDR1 SGHVS, CDR2 FQNEAQ. The CDR3 bases are TGTGCCAGCAGCTTAGGAGCGGCAGGGGAGATCACTAACTATGGCTACACCTTC. As protein: CASSLGAAGEITNYGYTF.

This clonotype was picked up many times. The J gene is TRBJ1-5, the V gene TRBV19; D possibly corresponds to TRBD1 (6 bases). CDR3 length equals 14 residues. Germline V lookup: CDR1 LNHDA, CDR2 SQIVND (reference sequence). Deletions cut 7 bases from V and 3 bases from J, with 13 bases between. The CDR3 here is CASTSGTNNQPQHF. The CDR3 DNA follows: TGTGCCAGTACCTCCGGGACAAACAATCAGCCCCAGCATTTT. Drawing the rest from reference TRBV19 and TRBJ1-5, the complete variable domain is DGGITQSPKYLFRKEGQNVTLSCEQNLNHDAMYWYRQDPGQGLRLIYYSQIVNDFQKGDIAEGYSVSREKKESFPLTVTSAQKNPTAFYLCASTSGTNNQPQHFGDGTRLSIL.

With regard to this clonotype: One end of the junction does not line up with germline, which may come from a read error. The chain carries TRBV6-1 and TRBJ2-2; perhaps TRBD2 as D (5 bases). Germline CDR1 reads MNHNS; CDR2 reads SASEGT. The length of the CDR3 is 14 residues. CDR3 in amino acids: CASSLAANTGEPFF. The CDR3 DNA reads TGTGCCAGCAGCTTGGCAGCGAACACCGGGGAGCCGTTTTTT.

The table lists this clonotype with many counts. Here the CDR3 reads CASSELVTSGTYEQYF. The CDR3 DNA reads TGTGCCAGCAGTGAACTAGTAACTAGCGGGACCTACGAGCAGTACTTC. The chain recombines TRBV2 with TRBJ2-7; 10 bases match TRBD2. V dropped 2 bases and J dropped 2; count of bases not matched to a gene: 6. The CDR3 totals 16 residues. Looked up from germline, CDR1 is SNHLY and CDR2 is FYNNEI.

This clonotype was seen many times. The V gene is TRBV24-1, the J gene TRBJ2-1; 9 bases are a match to TRBD2. The V and J ends lost 4 bases and 6 bases, in that order; junction bases with no gene match: 9. The germline CDR1 and CDR2 sequences are KGHDR and SFDVKD. The CDR3 is 16 residues long. The CDR3: CATSDPKTSGGNEQFF. Written as DNA, the CDR3 is TGTGCCACCAGTGACCCCAAGACTAGCGGTGGCAATGAGCAGTTCTTC.

In its sample, this clonotype was seen a few times. The chain carries TRBV14 and TRBJ2-3, with 7 bases fitting TRBD2. V lost 3 bases to trimming and J lost 13 bases; unmatched junction nucleotides: 4. Germline CDR1 is SGHDN and CDR2 is FVKESK. The CDR3 is made up of 11 amino acids. The CDR3 is CASSHGTKEYF. DNA for the CDR3: TGTGCCAGCAGCCATGGGACTAAGGAGTATTTT.